This TCR beta chain derives from a study of blood T cell repertoires in COVID-19. Study as a whole: The cDNA or gDNA used as material had been derived from T cells, B-cell-depleted T cells, or PBMCs.

Original analysis: Amplification from reference gene primers served as the basis for estimated nucleated cell counts. Data came from immunoSEQ multiplex PCR; TCRdb stores just in-frame clones and leaves some out. The D gene and trimming were derived from the DNA, and the V and J assignments and clone size from that table. The data contain about 150,000 clones, around 83% of them singletons. Losses at the gene ends were 6 bases for V and 8 bases for J; bases not matched to a gene: 4. The CDR3 totals 13 residues. The germline V gene has CDR1 SNHLY and CDR2 FYNNEI. Sequenced material: peripheral blood. The source of this sequence is a woman aged 55-70 years with acute or convalescent COVID-19. The chain is built from TRBV2 and TRBJ1-4; 9 positions agree with TRBD1. The CDR3 sequence is CASRTGGAEKLFF. The DNA for the CDR3 is TGTGCCAGCAGAACAGGGGGCGCGGAAAAACTGTTTTTT. The variable domain in full, with the rest retrieved from reference TRBV2 and TRBJ1-4, is EPEVTQTPSHQVTQMGQEVILRCVPISNHLYFYWYRQILGQKVEFLVSFYNNEISEKSEIFDDQFSVERPDGSNFTLKIRSTKLEDSAMYFCASRTGGAEKLFFGSGTQLSVL.